One sample yielded the 13 T cell receptor beta chains listed below, sequenced in a study of cytomegalovirus exposure and HLA in healthy donors. PCR primers comprised 60 Vbeta and 13 Jbeta primers. Profiling relied on immunoSEQ multiplex PCR, and the TCRdb table lists in-frame clones only, not all of them. In the table there are 100,000 to 150,000 clones, 80% of which are singletons. Source material: PBMCs. Receptors were obtained from a young man in good health and CMV-seropositive.

The J gene is TRBJ2-1, the V gene TRBV2; perhaps TRBD1 as D (6 bases). This CDR3 region has 13 residues. V lost 6 bases and J lost 2, with 8 bases in between. In germline, CDR1 is SNHLY, CDR2 FYNNEI. The CDR3: CASRDSPYNEQFF. DNA for the CDR3: TGTGCCAGCAGGGACAGTCCCTACAATGAGCAGTTCTTC.

The CDR3 is CASSGKQGLNQPQHF. In DNA form, the CDR3 reads TGTGCCAGCAGTGGAAAACAGGGGCTCAATCAGCCCCAGCATTTT. The rearrangement uses TRBV6-1 and TRBJ1-5; 7 positions match TRBD1. V was clipped by 4 bases and J by 3 bases; unmatched bases: 6. Germline loops: CDR1 MNHNS, CDR2 SASEGT. The CDR3 covers 15 residues.

The genes are TRBV11-1 and TRBJ2-5, with a possible D match to TRBD2 (6 bases). CDR1 is SGHAT, CDR2 FQDESV, per germline (reference sequence). V shed 2 bases and J shed 4 bases, with 11 bases lying between them. CDR3 size: 14 residues. The CDR3 loop reads CASSLWGEGETQYF. The CDR3 bases are TGTGCCAGCAGCTTATGGGGGGAAGGAGAGACCCAGTACTTC.

Only one count was recorded for this clone. The gene calls are TRBV5-1 and TRBJ2-5, with TRBD2 as a possible D gene (6 bases). The J call may be faulty, since TRBJ2-7 better matches the DNA end. The V gene's germline CDR1 is SGHRS and CDR2 YFSETQ. The length of the CDR3 is 13 residues. In nucleotides, the CDR3 is TGCGCCAGCACCCTGGAGGGCGGCTACGAGCAGTACTTC. It specifies CASTLEGGYEQYF.

J is TRBJ2-7 and V is TRBV27; D is perhaps TRBD2 (5 bases). This CDR3 region has 13 residues. In germline, CDR1 is MNHEY, CDR2 SMNVEV (reference sequence). V lost 5 bases and J lost 3, with 11 bases in between. The CDR3 bases are TGTGCCAGCAGTCTAGGACTTAACTACGAGCAGTACTTC. Translating it yields CASSLGLNYEQYF.

The V and J genes are TRBV28 and TRBJ2-2; maybe TRBD2 (5 bases). CDR3 length equals 13 residues. CDR1 MDHEN and CDR2 SYDVKM come from the germline V gene. V lost 3 bases, J lost 5 bases, and 7 bases lay in between. CDR3 loop: CASSFGKTGELFF. CDR3 DNA sequence: TGTGCCAGCAGTTTCGGGAAGACCGGGGAGCTGTTTTTT.

This chain connects TRBV9 to TRBJ1-1; D uncertain. V lost 0 bases and J 1 base, leaving 16 bases between the germline ends. The CDR3 spans 17 residues. CDR1 is SGDLS, CDR2 YYNGEE, per germline. DNA of the CDR3: TGTGCCAGCAGCGTAGTAGGAAGAGGAGCCTGGAACACTGAAGCTTTCTTT. Its protein product is CASSVVGRGAWNTEAFF.

Only one count was recorded for this clone. Here the CDR3 DNA reads TGCGCCAGCAGCCAAGTCATGGGGGCGGGCGAGCAGTACTTC. It codes for CASSQVMGAGEQYF. The chain has TRBV4-1 and TRBJ2-7, with a possible D match to TRBD1 (6 bases). The CDR3 runs 14 residues. Trimming pared 1 base from V and 6 bases from J, leaving 13 bases between. Germline CDR1 and CDR2: MGHRA and YSYEKL.

The CDR3 region is CASSLLGQKYNEQFF. The CDR3 coding sequence is TGTGCCAGCAGCTTATTGGGACAGAAATACAATGAGCAGTTCTTC. The chain has TRBV7-8 and TRBJ2-1; 7 bases align to TRBD1. CDR1 is SGHVS and CDR2 is FQNEAQ in the germline V gene. CDR3 length: 15 residues. With V trimmed by 2 bases and J by 4 bases, 5 bases remained unmatched.

The V gene is TRBV18, the J gene TRBJ1-1; 12 bases are shared with TRBD1. CDR1 and CDR2 from the germline V gene are KGHSH and LQKENI. Unmatched junction bases numbered 11, after V lost 4 bases and J lost 11 bases. This CDR3 has 15 residues. The CDR3 spells CASSQTGTGGWMAFF. The CDR3 DNA reads as TGTGCCAGCTCACAAACCGGGACAGGGGGCTGGATGGCTTTCTTT.

A remark on this clone: Germline and junction disagree at one end, which may indicate a read error. At the DNA level, this CDR3 is encoded by other sequences in the same sample as well. The chain employs TRBV13 and TRBJ1-1; D remains unclear. Germline assignment: CDR1 PRHDT and CDR2 FYEKMQ (reference sequence). The CDR3 is 14 amino acids. The CDR3 loop reads CASSRGLGNTEAFF. CDR3 DNA: TGTGCCAGCAGCCGCGGGCTGGGGAACACCGAAGCTTTCTTT.

The rearrangement joins TRBV6-6 to TRBJ1-2; TRBD1 matches at 9 bases. Germline V gives CDR1 MNHNY, CDR2 SVGAGI (reference sequence). The CDR3 runs 15 residues. V shed 6 bases, J shed 2 bases, and the junction held 7 bases outside the gene matches. This CDR3 reads CASRPPGTGNYGYTF. Written as DNA, the CDR3 is TGTGCCAGCAGGCCACCCGGGACAGGGAACTATGGCTACACCTTC.

Of note for this clone: A read error may produce the germline difference seen at one junction end. This sequence joins TRBV5-1 and TRBJ2-6; possibly TRBD1 for D (5 bases). The CDR3 length is 16 residues. Germline CDR1 SGHRS, CDR2 YFSETQ. Written as DNA, the CDR3 is TGCGCCAGCAGCTTGGCGGCGTTAGGTGGGGCCAACGGCCTGACTTTC. Translated, it gives CASSLAALGGANGLTF.